This T cell receptor beta chain derives from a study of CD8 T cells in Susac syndrome. This clonotype was seen only once. Patients with stable or active relapsing-remitting disease, all of them treatment-naive, made up the multiple sclerosis controls. The V gene end was trimmed by 3 bases and the J gene end by 5 bases; junction bases not matched to a gene: 4. CDR3 length: 15 amino acids. The germline V gene encodes CDR1 SGDLS and CDR2 YYNGEE. The RNA, about 0.5 to 1 ug, was put through reverse transcription using random hexamers. Using its own MiXCR run on the immunoSEQ multiplex PCR reads, TCRdb lists one record per CDR3 protein. The data hold 250,000 to 300,000 distinct CDR3 sequences, with 80% to 90% observed a single time.

V gene TRBV9 combines with J gene TRBJ2-1; 11 bases fit TRBD2. Sequencing was performed on CD8+ T cells from PBMCs. This sequence originates from a human donor with multiple sclerosis. The DNA of the CDR3 is TGTGCCAGCAGCGAGGGGACTAGCGGCCACAATGAGCAGTTCTTC. As protein: CASSEGTSGHNEQFF. Variable domain in full (rest from reference TRBV9 and TRBJ2-1): DSGVTQTPKHLITATGQRVTLRCSPRSGDLSVYWYQQSLDQGLQFLIQYYNGEERAKGNILERFSAQQFPDLHSELNLSSLELGDSALYFCASSEGTSGHNEQFFGPGTRLTVL.